The 28 T cell receptor beta chains reported below all come from one sample, sequenced in a study of human T cells and chemical hapten exposure. TCRdb re-derived calls from the RACE reads in MiXCR, one entry per CDR3 protein. The table records around 39,000 distinct CDR3 sequences, 5% to 7% of them present only once. Time point indicated: patch test 1, 2 weeks after DPC sensitization. Treatment reported: therapeutic diphenylcyclopropenone sensitization with weekly scalp DPC. Whole blood that had not been fractionated was the source of extracted total RNA. This sample comprised whole blood, obtained in connection with sensitization to the hapten diphenylcyclopropenone (DPC). All receptors come from a woman in her thirties with alopecia areata. Some clones in this sample may be carry-over from other donors' samples.

At least ten counts were recorded for this clonotype. This chain uses TRBV6-6 with TRBJ2-3; D not certain. The CDR3 consists of 13 residues. V lost 7 bases and J 2 bases, leaving 10 bases between the germline ends. CDR1 MNHNY and CDR2 SVGAGI come from the germline V gene (reference sequence). The CDR3 sequence: CASTGTPTDTQYF. In nucleotides, the CDR3 is TGTGCCAGCACCGGTACCCCCACAGATACGCAGTATTTT.

This clonotype was seen only a few times. V and J are TRBV18 and TRBJ1-6, with D possibly TRBD1 on 6 matching bases. Germline lookup yields CDR1 KGHSH and CDR2 LQKENI. V lost 5 bases to trimming and J lost 6 bases, with 17 bases between them. The length of the CDR3 is 16 residues. CDR3 in amino acids: CASSSDSEGLNSPLHF. Here the CDR3 DNA reads TGTGCCAGCTCATCGGACAGCGAGGGCCTTAATTCACCCCTCCACTTT.

This clonotype has a count of ten or more. V is TRBV20-1 and J is TRBJ2-6; no clear D. V was cut by 6 bases and J by 2 bases, with 8 bases left in between. Germline V gene sequence: CDR1 DFQATT, CDR2 SNEGSKA (reference sequence). The CDR3 runs to 13 residues. The CDR3 DNA follows: TGCAGTGCGTCTCGCCCTGGGGCCAACGTCCTGACTTTC. It is translated as CSASRPGANVLTF.

This clonotype has at least ten counts. The chain recombines TRBV12-3 or TRBV12-4 with TRBJ1-3; unclear D gene. The CDR3 has 12 residues. Trimming removed 1 base at V and 9 bases at J, with 7 bases between. In DNA form, the CDR3 reads TGTGCCAGCAGTTTAGACGTCAGCACCATATATTTT. It translates to CASSLDVSTIYF.

CDR3 amino acids: CASSQDQGADTQYF. The CDR3 region has the DNA TGTGCCAGCAGCCAGGACCAGGGGGCAGATACGCAGTATTTT. The chain employs TRBV7-9 and TRBJ2-3, with 7 bases fitting TRBD1. The CDR3 has 14 residues. Looked up from germline, CDR1 is SEHNR and CDR2 is FQNEAQ (reference sequence). J lost 4 bases, V lost 5 bases, and 6 bases had no gene match.

This clonotype was seen repeatedly, ten times or more. The chain is built from TRBV7-2 and TRBJ2-5; D gene ambiguous. The germline CDR1 and CDR2 sequences are SGHTA and FQGNSA. There are 12 residues in the CDR3. Deletions cut 3 bases from V and 5 bases from J, with 7 bases between. This CDR3 reads CASSFYSETQYF. DNA for the CDR3: TGTGCCAGCAGCTTTTATAGTGAGACCCAGTACTTC. Looking up the rest from reference TRBV7-2 and TRBJ2-5 gives the full variable domain: GAGVSQSPSNKVTEKGKDVELRCDPISGHTALYWYRQSLGQGLEFLIYFQGNSAPDKSGLPSDRFSAERTGGSVSTLTIQRTQQEDSAVYLCASSFYSETQYFGPGTRLLVL.

The chain carries TRBV28 and TRBJ2-7, with no clear D. The germline V and J ends were trimmed by 5 bases and 2 bases, with 13 bases remaining between them. Germline CDR1 reads MDHEN; CDR2 reads SYDVKM. This CDR3 spans 14 amino acids. Written as DNA, the CDR3 is TGTGCCAGCAGTCCGCTATGGGGAACCTACGAGCAGTACTTC. The encoded protein is CASSPLWGTYEQYF.

The rearrangement uses TRBV7-2 and TRBJ1-6; no definite D call. Germline CDR1 reads SGHTA; CDR2 reads FQGNSA. V lost 3 bases and J lost 10, with 10 bases in between. CDR3 size: 13 residues. CDR3 nucleotide sequence: TGTGCCAGCAGCTTCCGGATTGGGTCACCCCTCCACTTT. Encoded protein: CASSFRIGSPLHF.

A remark on this clonotype: This clone may be a read error of a much larger clone one base away. The chain has TRBV20-1 and TRBJ2-3, with D possibly called TRBD1 or TRBD2 (5 bases each). This CDR3 has 14 amino acids. CDR1 is DFQATT, CDR2 SNEGSKA, per germline (reference sequence). The CDR3 DNA is TGCAGTTCTAGTCTGGGGGTGAAATCGGATACGCAGTATTTT. Translation: CSSSLGVKSDTQYF.

The sample holds a few counts of this clonotype. V gene TRBV6-5 combines with J gene TRBJ2-7; tentatively, D is TRBD1 (6 bases). The V gene lost 6 bases and the J gene lost 1 base, with 13 bases spanning the gap. The CDR3 is 14 residues long. Germline CDR1 is MNHEY and CDR2 is SVGAGI. The CDR3 loop reads CASREYRVSYEQYF. In DNA form, the CDR3 reads TGTGCCAGCAGGGAATACAGGGTATCCTACGAGCAGTACTTC.

This clonotype was detected only a few times. The CDR3 sequence is CASSYDGTSLVYGYTF. The CDR3, as DNA: TGTGCCAGCAGTTACGACGGGACTTCTTTGGTCTATGGCTACACCTTC. The chain uses TRBV6-6 and TRBJ1-2, with D tentatively TRBD1 (5 bases). The V gene lost 2 bases and the J gene lost 4 bases, with 17 bases spanning the gap. Germline CDR1 is MNHNY and CDR2 is SVGAGI (reference sequence). CDR3 length equals 16 residues.

This clonotype was picked up a small number of times. The chain has TRBV29-1 and TRBJ1-6; 9 bases align to TRBD1. This CDR3 has 13 amino acids. The V gene end was trimmed by 7 bases and the J gene end by 5 bases; junction bases not matched to a gene: 3. Germline CDR1 and CDR2: SQVTM and ANQGSEA. The DNA for the CDR3 is TGCAGCGCCGGACAGGGGAATAATTCACCCCTCCACTTT. Its protein is CSAGQGNNSPLHF.

Comment on this clonotype: The DNA is omitted, as the CDR3 cannot be located on it reliably, and the CDR3 follows TCRdb's listing. The chain combines TRBV5-4 with TRBJ2-7; no DNA check was done on the table's D call, TRBD1. Germline CDR1 and CDR2: SGHNT and YYREEE (reference sequence). The CDR3 has 12 residues if both end residues are counted. The CDR3 region is CASSWGGGNWYF.

The chain has TRBV2 and TRBJ1-5, with TRBD1 matching over 7 bases. Per germline, CDR1 SNHLY and CDR2 FYNNEI. The CDR3 runs to 14 residues. V was clipped by 6 bases and J by 6 bases; unmatched bases: 8. The CDR3 DNA follows: TGTGCCAGCAGCACGACAGGGCGCGGTCAGCCCCAGCATTTT. As protein: CASSTTGRGQPQHF.

The table lists this clonotype with a few counts. The CDR3 sequence is CASSPRTGGGPSYNEQFF. CDR3 bases: TGCGCCAGCAGCCCCCGAACGGGCGGGGGGCCCTCCTACAATGAGCAGTTCTTC. This chain uses TRBV4-3 with TRBJ2-1; 8 bases are shared with TRBD2. The germline gives CDR1 LGHNA, CDR2 YSLEER. This CDR3 region has 18 residues. V was pared by 4 bases and J by 0 bases, with 11 bases of the junction left unmatched.

This clonotype appeared many times. This sequence joins TRBV7-2 and TRBJ2-3; perhaps D is TRBD1 or TRBD2 (5 bases each). This CDR3 comprises 14 residues. Germline V gene lookup returns CDR1 SGHTA and CDR2 FQGNSA. Trimming took 5 bases from V and 4 from J, leaving 13 bases between them. The CDR3 here is CASSLDRGADTQYF. DNA of the CDR3: TGTGCCAGCAGCCTTGACCGGGGCGCAGATACGCAGTATTTT.

This clonotype appeared a few times. This chain joins TRBV27 and TRBJ1-1; perhaps TRBD1 as D (5 bases). CDR3 length: 15 residues. The germline gives CDR1 MNHEY, CDR2 SMNVEV (reference sequence). Trimming pared 2 bases from V and 0 bases from J, leaving 10 bases between. For the CDR3, the DNA is TGTGCCAGCAGTTTAGGGGCAGGCCTGAACACTGAAGCTTTCTTT. Its protein is CASSLGAGLNTEAFF.

In this sample, this clonotype turned up many times. The rearrangement uses TRBV6-1 and TRBJ1-1; D is perhaps TRBD1 (6 bases). Germline loops: CDR1 MNHNS, CDR2 SASEGT. The CDR3 contains 14 residues. V was pared by 6 bases and J by 8 bases, with 19 bases between. CDR3 in DNA: TGTGCCAGCAGCGGACTCGGGGGTCAGGGGGAAGCTTTCTTT. Encoded protein: CASSGLGGQGEAFF.

This clonotype was found many times. The chain uses TRBV27 and TRBJ1-6; perhaps TRBD1 as D (6 bases). CDR3 length equals 15 residues. Per the germline V gene, CDR1 is MNHEY and CDR2 is SMNVEV (reference sequence). V lost 5 bases to trimming and J lost 9 bases, with 17 bases between them. This CDR3 reads CASSQGRGESSPLHF. The DNA for the CDR3 is TGTGCCAGCAGTCAGGGCAGGGGCGAAAGTTCACCCCTCCACTTT.

This sequence joins TRBV7-6 and TRBJ1-4, with D possibly TRBD1 on 5 matching bases. Trimming left V 4 bases short and J 5 bases short, with 8 bases between. There are 13 residues in the CDR3. Germline V CDR1 and CDR2: SGHVS, FNYEAQ. The CDR3 is CASSSRVNEKLFF. CDR3 sequence (DNA): TGTGCCAGCAGCTCCAGGGTGAATGAAAAACTGTTTTTT. Using reference TRBV7-6 and TRBJ1-4 for the parts outside the CDR3, the full variable domain is GAGVSQSPRYKVTKRGQDVALRCDPISGHVSLYWYRQALGQGPEFLTYFNYEAQQDKSGLPNDRFSAERPEGSISTLTIQRTEQRDSAMYRCASSSRVNEKLFFGSGTQLSVL.

In its sample, this clonotype was seen a few times. V and J are TRBV7-2 and TRBJ1-4, with D perhaps TRBD1 (5 bases). CDR1 is SGHTA and CDR2 is FQGNSA in the germline V gene. The CDR3 has 14 amino acids. Between the trimmed V and J ends, which lost 4 bases and 3 bases, there was a span of 9 bases. The CDR3 nucleotides read TGTGCCAGCAGCTGGGACGCGTCTAATGAAAAACTGTTTTTT. This gives the protein CASSWDASNEKLFF.

This clonotype came up a few times. The V gene is TRBV7-9, the J gene TRBJ1-1, with no clear D. This CDR3 has 15 amino acids. The V and J ends lost 0 bases and 3 bases respectively, with 11 bases between them. Germline CDR1 and CDR2: SEHNR and FQNEAQ (reference sequence). The CDR3, as DNA: TGTGCCAGCAGCTTAGCGGGCGCAGGCCACACTGAAGCTTTCTTT. This sequence encodes CASSLAGAGHTEAFF.

This clonotype was found a few times. The V gene is TRBV7-8, the J gene TRBJ1-2; 11 bases match TRBD1. V was clipped by 4 bases and J by 1 base; unmatched bases: 2. The CDR3 loop spans 15 amino acids. From germline, CDR1 is SGHVS and CDR2 FQNEAQ. As DNA, the CDR3 is TGTGCCAGCAGCTCCGGGACAGGGGGTAACTATGGCTACACCTTC. Protein: CASSSGTGGNYGYTF.

This clonotype was counted a few times. J is TRBJ2-7 and V is TRBV20-1; TRBD2 is a possible D gene (5 bases). The CDR3 is 14 residues long. From germline, CDR1 is DFQATT and CDR2 SNEGSKA (reference sequence). The germline V and J ends were trimmed by 6 bases and 0 bases, with 15 bases remaining between them. The CDR3 protein is CSAPDAGTSYEQYF. CDR3 in DNA: TGCAGTGCCCCCGACGCGGGTACCTCCTACGAGCAGTACTTC.

This clonotype has a count of ten or more. The V and J genes are TRBV18 and TRBJ1-5; D is perhaps TRBD1 (6 bases). The CDR3 contains 14 residues. Germline V gene data show CDR1 as KGHSH and CDR2 as LQKENI. Deletions cut 2 bases from V and 2 bases from J, with 7 bases between. Here the CDR3 DNA reads TGTGCCAGCTCACCATCAGGGGGCAATCAGCCCCAGCATTTT. Translation gives CASSPSGGNQPQHF.

The rearrangement joins TRBV7-9 to TRBJ2-7; D gene uncertain. Germline CDR1 is SEHNR and CDR2 is FQNEAQ (reference sequence). The CDR3 extends over 13 amino acids. Trimming shortened V by 5 bases and J by 3 bases, and 11 bases separated the two germline ends. In nucleotides, the CDR3 is TGTGCCAGCAGCCAAGAAACCTACTACGAGCAGTACTTC. The encoded protein is CASSQETYYEQYF.

The rearrangement links TRBV20-1 to TRBJ1-4; no clear D gene. This CDR3 has 13 amino acids. Trimming cost V 6 bases and J 9 bases, with 17 bases left between them. Looked up from germline, CDR1 is DFQATT and CDR2 is SNEGSKA (reference sequence). Here the CDR3 reads CSALGSWDKKLFF. For the CDR3, the DNA is TGCAGTGCGTTAGGGTCATGGGATAAAAAACTGTTTTTT.

The gene calls are TRBV3-1 and TRBJ1-3; D not resolved. The V end lost 4 bases, the J end lost 4 bases, and 11 bases lay between the germline ends. CDR3 size: 14 residues. The germline V gene has CDR1 LGHDT and CDR2 YNNKEL (reference sequence). This CDR3 reads CASSPRHQGNTIYF. In nucleotides, the CDR3 is TGTGCCAGCAGCCCTCGACACCAAGGAAACACCATATATTTT. Supplemented by reference TRBV3-1 and TRBJ1-3, the full variable domain reads DTAVSQTPKYLVTQMGNDKSIKCEQNLGHDTMYWYKQDSKKFLKIMFSYNNKELIINETVPNRFSPKSPDKAHLNLHINSLELGDSAVYFCASSPRHQGNTIYFGEGSWLTVV.